What follows are 8 T cell receptor beta chains derived from one specimen sequenced in a study of blood T cell repertoires in COVID-19. This table comes from immunoSEQ multiplex PCR, and its TCRdb copy is limited to in-frame clones, with some not included. This sample has some 100,000 clones; about 89% occur once, and the top ten carry about a fifth. The specimen sequenced was peripheral blood. The origin of the receptors is a human donor with acute or convalescent COVID-19. The donor label of this sample is uncertain.

The rearrangement joins TRBV28 to TRBJ1-2; 8 bases fit TRBD1. Germline CDR1 reads MDHEN; CDR2 reads SYDVKM. The length of the CDR3 is 14 residues. J was trimmed by 4 bases and V by 5 bases; bases with no gene match: 6. The CDR3, as DNA: TGTGCCAGCAGTGTGGACAGGGAGTCCTATGGCTACACCTTC. Its translation is CASSVDRESYGYTF.

This sequence joins TRBV2 and TRBJ2-5; D call uncertain. This CDR3 is built from 13 residues. The germline V gene has CDR1 SNHLY and CDR2 FYNNEI. V was trimmed by 9 bases and J by 5 bases, leaving 16 bases between them. Here the CDR3 reads CASLWSLGETQYF. The CDR3 DNA sequence: TGTGCCAGTCTCTGGTCCCTCGGGGAGACCCAGTACTTC.

This clone was detected a few times. The rearrangement uses TRBV6-5 and TRBJ2-7; 10 nucleotides agree with TRBD2. The germline V gene encodes CDR1 MNHEY and CDR2 SVGAGI. The CDR3 contains 15 residues. The trim removed 0 bases at V and 6 bases at J, leaving 5 bases unmatched. The CDR3 reads CASSYSQREGFEQYF. The CDR3 DNA follows: TGTGCCAGCAGTTACTCCCAGCGGGAGGGTTTCGAGCAGTACTTC.

The genes are TRBV19 and TRBJ1-2, with 7 nucleotides matching TRBD1. V lost 7 bases, J lost 2 bases, and 16 bases stayed unmatched. The length of the CDR3 is 17 residues. CDR1 is LNHDA and CDR2 is SQIVND in the germline V gene (reference sequence). The CDR3 loop is CASTTTGPEVRNYGYTF. CDR3 coding DNA: TGTGCCAGTACCACGACAGGGCCCGAAGTACGAAACTATGGCTACACCTTC.

V gene TRBV7-8 combines with J gene TRBJ2-7; 7 bases align to TRBD1. Germline V gene lookup returns CDR1 SGHVS and CDR2 FQNEAQ. V gave up 1 base and J gave up 0 bases; unmatched junction bases: 3. CDR3 length: 15 residues. The chain's CDR3 is CASSLEWDSSYEQYF. Here the CDR3 DNA reads TGTGCCAGCAGCTTAGAGTGGGACAGCTCCTACGAGCAGTACTTC.

This clone was seen once. V and J are TRBV7-2 and TRBJ1-3; 9 positions agree with TRBD1. With V trimmed by 5 bases and J by 4 bases, 6 bases remained unmatched. This CDR3 is 15 amino acids long. In germline, CDR1 is SGHTA, CDR2 FQGNSA. The CDR3 DNA is TGTGCCAGCAGCCTCTGGGACAGGGAGGGAAACACCATATATTTT. Translated, it gives CASSLWDREGNTIYF.

This clone was seen just once. The rearrangement uses TRBV2 and TRBJ1-4, with 7 positions matching TRBD1. Germline lookup yields CDR1 SNHLY and CDR2 FYNNEI. The CDR3 spans 14 residues. V lost 10 bases, J lost 6 bases, and 11 bases stayed unmatched. The CDR3 nucleotides read TGTGCCACTCGACAGGGAATCCTTGATGAAAAACTGTTTTTT. Protein product: CATRQGILDEKLFF. The variable domain in full, with the rest retrieved from reference TRBV2 and TRBJ1-4, is EPEVTQTPSHQVTQMGQEVILRCVPISNHLYFYWYRQILGQKVEFLVSFYNNEISEKSEIFDDQFSVERPDGSNFTLKIRSTKLEDSAMYFCATRQGILDEKLFFGSGTQLSVL.

The chain employs TRBV28 and TRBJ1-6; D gene ambiguous. Germline-derived CDR1 and CDR2 are MDHEN and SYDVKM. Trimming stripped 6 bases from V and 5 bases from J, with 14 bases between. This CDR3 has 15 amino acids. The CDR3 region has the DNA TGTGCCAGCAGCGTGTGGGAGGGTGATAATTCACCCCTCCACTTT. This encodes CASSVWEGDNSPLHF.